Here is one T cell receptor beta chain with its context. No antigen is known for it. This entry is derived from a study of cytomegalovirus exposure and HLA in healthy donors. Study-level findings and limits: Later work found that TCR association rates differed between HLA loci; DRB1 had the most and HLA-C the fewest.

Trimming took 2 bases from V and 2 from J; bases not matched to a gene: 13. Germline loops: CDR1 SNHLY, CDR2 FYNNEI. CDR3 length: 18 amino acids. The PCR employed 60 Vbeta primers together with 13 Jbeta primers. Generated by immunoSEQ multiplex PCR, the TCRdb table keeps only in-frame clones and is missing some. The sample yields about 94,000 clones, around 66% seen once. The chain combines TRBV2 with TRBJ2-7; 9 bases map to TRBD2. The sequenced sample consisted of PBMCs. This receptor was identified in a man younger than 45 in good health and CMV-seronegative. As DNA, the CDR3 is TGTGCCAGCAGTGAAAATGGGATTAGCGGGAGTTTCACCTACGAGCAGTACTTC. Translated: CASSENGISGSFTYEQYF.